Listed below are T cell receptor beta chains from one sample, sequenced in a study of blood T cell repertoires in COVID-19. Only in-frame clones appear in the TCRdb table, and some are missing; sequencing was by immunoSEQ multiplex PCR. The repertoire holds more than 200,000 clones, 80% to 85% seen once, with over 7% in the top ten. The specimen sequenced was peripheral blood. These receptors were obtained from a woman older than 75 with COVID-19, enrolled during active disease. CDR3s include the opening cysteine and the closing phenylalanine or tryptophan. The D gene is left open where the match is weak. Expanded clones get a size class; other rows say once, few or many, or leave the size out.

V	J	D	size	CDR3	DNA
TRBV19	TRBJ1-5	TRBD1	few	CASSIDLAGGSTQHF	TGTGCCAGTAGTATAGATCTTGCAGGGGGCTCGACCCAGCATTTT
TRBV7-8	TRBJ2-7	NA	few	CASSLVEGITYEQYF	TGTGCCAGCAGCTTAGTGGAGGGAATAACCTACGAGCAGTACTTC
TRBV2	TRBJ1-1	NA	NA	CASSWTDLDTEAFF	TGTGCCAGCAGTTGGACAGACTTGGACACTGAAGCTTTCTTT
TRBV6-5	TRBJ2-1	TRBD1	NA	CASSPPGQPYNEQFF	TGTGCCAGCAGCCCCCCGGGACAGCCCTACAATGAGCAGTTCTTC
TRBV30	TRBJ2-1	TRBD2	NA	CAWASGLGADEQFF	TGTGCCTGGGCAAGCGGACTAGGGGCCGATGAGCAGTTCTTC
TRBV4-3	TRBJ1-2	NA	NA	CASSQDDRGLRDYGYTF	TGCGCCAGCAGCCAAGACGATAGGGGTTTACGTGACTATGGCTACACCTTC
TRBV28	TRBJ1-5	NA	NA	CATSSPGKGYSNQPQHF	TGTGCCACTTCGAGCCCAGGAAAGGGGTATAGCAATCAGCCCCAGCATTTT
TRBV28	TRBJ1-1	NA	few	CATLEQGNTEAFF	TGTGCCACCTTAGAACAGGGGAACACTGAAGCTTTCTTT
TRBV3-1/TRBV3-2	TRBJ2-7	NA	once	CASSKTGTYEQYF	TGTGCCAGCAGCAAGACAGGTACCTACGAACAGTACTTC
TRBV18	TRBJ1-1	NA	NA	CASSPGGVWTEAFF	TGTGCCAGCTCACCCGGCGGCGTATGGACTGAAGCTTTCTTT
TRBV7-6	TRBJ2-5	TRBD1	NA	CASSFNRDRQETQYF	TGTGCCAGCAGCTTTAACCGGGACAGGCAAGAGACCCAGTACTTC
TRBV6-5	TRBJ1-3	NA	NA	CASRTPSGNTIYF	TGTGCCAGCAGGACACCTTCTGGAAACACCATATATTTT
TRBV25-1	TRBJ2-3	NA	NA	CASSDFRHTQYF	TGTGCCAGCAGTGATTTCCGTCATACGCAGTATTTT
TRBV10-2	TRBJ2-7	TRBD2	NA	CASRTSGGYEQYF	TGCGCCAGCAGGACTAGCGGGGGATACGAGCAGTACTTC